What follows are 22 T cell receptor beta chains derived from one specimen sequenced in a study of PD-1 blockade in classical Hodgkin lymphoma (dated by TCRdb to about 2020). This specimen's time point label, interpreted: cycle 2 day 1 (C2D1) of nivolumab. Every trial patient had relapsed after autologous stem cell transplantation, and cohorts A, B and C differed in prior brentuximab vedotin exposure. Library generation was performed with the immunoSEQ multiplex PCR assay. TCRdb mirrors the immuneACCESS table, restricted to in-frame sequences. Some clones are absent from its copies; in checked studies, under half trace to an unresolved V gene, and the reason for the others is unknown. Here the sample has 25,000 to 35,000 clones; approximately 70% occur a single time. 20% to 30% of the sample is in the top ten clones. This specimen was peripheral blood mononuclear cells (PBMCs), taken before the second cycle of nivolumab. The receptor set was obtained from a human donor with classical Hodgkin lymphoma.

In DNA, the CDR3 is TGCGCCAGCAGCCAGGGACTAGCGGTTCAAGGGGTAGAGACCCAGTACTTC. This gives the protein CASSQGLAVQGVETQYF. The V call is TRBV5-1, the J call TRBJ2-5; 11 bases fit TRBD2. The CDR3 runs to 17 residues. From germline, CDR1 is SGHRS and CDR2 YFSETQ. Unmatched junction bases numbered 12, after V lost 4 bases and J lost 4 bases. The full variable domain, with the rest looked up from reference TRBV5-1 and TRBJ2-5, is KAGVTQTPRYLIKTRGQQVTLSCSPISGHRSVSWYQQTPGQGLQFLFEYFSETQRNKGNFPGRFSGRQFSNSRSEMNVSTLELGDSALYLCASSQGLAVQGVETQYFGPGTRLLVL.

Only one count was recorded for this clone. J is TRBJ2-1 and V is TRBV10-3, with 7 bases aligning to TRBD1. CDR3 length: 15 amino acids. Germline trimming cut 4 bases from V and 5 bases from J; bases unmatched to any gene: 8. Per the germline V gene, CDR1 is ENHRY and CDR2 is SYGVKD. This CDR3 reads CAISAPTGSDNEQFF. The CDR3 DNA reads TGTGCCATCAGTGCCCCGACAGGGTCGGACAATGAGCAGTTCTTC.

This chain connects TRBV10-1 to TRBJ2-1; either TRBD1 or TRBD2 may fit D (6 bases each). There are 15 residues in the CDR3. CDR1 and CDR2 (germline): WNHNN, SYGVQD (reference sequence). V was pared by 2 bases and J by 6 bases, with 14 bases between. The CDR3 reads CASSEGGPLGNEQFF. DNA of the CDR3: TGCGCCAGCAGTGAGGGGGGGCCCTTGGGCAATGAGCAGTTCTTC.

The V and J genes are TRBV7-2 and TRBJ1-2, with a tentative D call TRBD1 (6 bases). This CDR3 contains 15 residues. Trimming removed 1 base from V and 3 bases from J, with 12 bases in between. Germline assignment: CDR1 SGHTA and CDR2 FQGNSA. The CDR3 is CASSLDPGADYGYTF. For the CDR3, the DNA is TGTGCCAGCAGCTTAGACCCAGGGGCCGACTATGGCTACACCTTC.

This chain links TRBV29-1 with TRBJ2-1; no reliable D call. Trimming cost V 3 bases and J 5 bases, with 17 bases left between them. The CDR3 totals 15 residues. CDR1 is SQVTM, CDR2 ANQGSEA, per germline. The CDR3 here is CSVEQTGLHNNEQFF. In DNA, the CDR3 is TGCAGCGTTGAGCAGACGGGTCTCCATAACAATGAGCAGTTCTTC.

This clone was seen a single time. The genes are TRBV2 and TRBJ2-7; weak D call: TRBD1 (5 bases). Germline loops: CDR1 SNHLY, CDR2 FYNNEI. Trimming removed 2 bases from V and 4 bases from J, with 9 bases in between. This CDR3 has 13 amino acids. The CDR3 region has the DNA TGTGCCAGCAGTGAACAGGGTACTTACGAGCAGTACTTC. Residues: CASSEQGTYEQYF.

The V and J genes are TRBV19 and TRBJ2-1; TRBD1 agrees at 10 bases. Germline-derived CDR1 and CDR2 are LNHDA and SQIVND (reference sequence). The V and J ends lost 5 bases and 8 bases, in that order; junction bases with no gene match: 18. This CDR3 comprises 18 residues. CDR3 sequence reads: CASSPGQGVYFYEYEQFF. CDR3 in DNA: TGTGCCAGTAGTCCCGGACAGGGGGTATATTTTTATGAGTATGAGCAGTTCTTC.

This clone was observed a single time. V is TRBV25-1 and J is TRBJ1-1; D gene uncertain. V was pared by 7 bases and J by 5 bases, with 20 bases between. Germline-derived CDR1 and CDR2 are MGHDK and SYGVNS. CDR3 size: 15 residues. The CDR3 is CASISPYLGGTEAFF. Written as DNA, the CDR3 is TGTGCCAGCATATCCCCCTACTTGGGAGGGACTGAAGCTTTCTTT.

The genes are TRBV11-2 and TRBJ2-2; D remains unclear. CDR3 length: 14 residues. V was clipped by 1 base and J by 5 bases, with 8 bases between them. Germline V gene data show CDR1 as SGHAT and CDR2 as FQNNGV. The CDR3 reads CASSLGQQTGELFF. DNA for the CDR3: TGTGCCAGCAGCTTAGGTCAGCAAACCGGGGAGCTGTTTTTT.

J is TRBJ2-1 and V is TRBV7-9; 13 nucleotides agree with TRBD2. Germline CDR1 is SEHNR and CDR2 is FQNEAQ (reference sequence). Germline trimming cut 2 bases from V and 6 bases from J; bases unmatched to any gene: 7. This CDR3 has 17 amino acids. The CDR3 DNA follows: TGTGCCAGCAGCTTATGGACTAGCGGGAGCGGAGGCAATGAGCAGTTCTTC. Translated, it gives CASSLWTSGSGGNEQFF. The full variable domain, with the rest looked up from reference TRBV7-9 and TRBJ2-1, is DTGVSQNPRHKITKRGQNVTFRCDPISEHNRLYWYRQTLGQGPEFLTYFQNEAQLEKSRLLSDRFSAERPKGSFSTLEIQRTEQGDSAMYLCASSLWTSGSGGNEQFFGPGTRLTVL.

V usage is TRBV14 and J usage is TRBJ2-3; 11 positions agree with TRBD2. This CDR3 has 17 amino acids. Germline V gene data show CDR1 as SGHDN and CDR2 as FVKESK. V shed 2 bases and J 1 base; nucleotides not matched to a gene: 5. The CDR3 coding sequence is TGTGCCAGCAGCCAACGACTAGCGGGGAAGGGCACAGATACGCAGTATTTT. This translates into CASSQRLAGKGTDTQYF.

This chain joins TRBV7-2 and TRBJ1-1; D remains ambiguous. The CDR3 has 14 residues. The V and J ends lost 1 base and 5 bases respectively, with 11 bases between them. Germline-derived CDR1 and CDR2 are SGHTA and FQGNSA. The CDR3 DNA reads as TGTGCCAGCAGCTTAGGCGGTCGGGGTACTGAAGCTTTCTTT. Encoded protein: CASSLGGRGTEAFF.

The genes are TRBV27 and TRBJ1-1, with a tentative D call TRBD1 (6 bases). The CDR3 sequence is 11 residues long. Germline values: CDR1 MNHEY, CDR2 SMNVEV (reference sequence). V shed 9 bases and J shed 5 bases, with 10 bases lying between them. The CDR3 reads CASRGWTEAFF. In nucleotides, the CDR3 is TGTGCCAGTAGGGGGTGGACTGAAGCTTTCTTT.

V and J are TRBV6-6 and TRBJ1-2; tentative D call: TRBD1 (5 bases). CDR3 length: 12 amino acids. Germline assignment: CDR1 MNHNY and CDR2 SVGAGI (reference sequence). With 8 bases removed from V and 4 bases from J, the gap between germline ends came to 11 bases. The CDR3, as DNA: TGTGCCAGCGTTGGGGGTAGCTATGGCTACACCTTC. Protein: CASVGGSYGYTF.

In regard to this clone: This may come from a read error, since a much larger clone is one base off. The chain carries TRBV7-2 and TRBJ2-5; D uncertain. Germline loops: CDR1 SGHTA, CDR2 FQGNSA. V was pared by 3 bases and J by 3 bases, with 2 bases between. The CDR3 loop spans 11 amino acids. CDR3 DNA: TGTGCCAGCAGCTTGAAAGAGACCCAGTACTTC. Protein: CASSLKETQYF.

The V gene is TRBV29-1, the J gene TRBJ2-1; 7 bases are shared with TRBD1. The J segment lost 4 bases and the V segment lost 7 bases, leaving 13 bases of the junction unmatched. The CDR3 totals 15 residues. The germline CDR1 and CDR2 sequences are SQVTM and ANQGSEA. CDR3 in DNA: TGCAGCGCCGGCAGGGGGTCACTATCGTACAATGAGCAGTTCTTC. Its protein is CSAGRGSLSYNEQFF.

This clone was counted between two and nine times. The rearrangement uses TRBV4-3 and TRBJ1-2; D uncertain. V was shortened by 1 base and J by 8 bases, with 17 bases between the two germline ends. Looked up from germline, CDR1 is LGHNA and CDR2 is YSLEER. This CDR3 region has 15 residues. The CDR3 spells CASSQGMGWFWGYTF. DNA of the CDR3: TGCGCCAGCAGCCAAGGAATGGGGTGGTTTTGGGGCTACACCTTC.

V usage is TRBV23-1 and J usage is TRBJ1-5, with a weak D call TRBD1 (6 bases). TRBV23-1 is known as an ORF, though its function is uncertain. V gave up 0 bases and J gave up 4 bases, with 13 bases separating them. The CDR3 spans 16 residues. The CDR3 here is CASSQSAGEGNQPQHF. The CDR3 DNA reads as TGCGCCAGCAGTCAATCGGCAGGGGAGGGGAATCAGCCCCAGCATTTT.

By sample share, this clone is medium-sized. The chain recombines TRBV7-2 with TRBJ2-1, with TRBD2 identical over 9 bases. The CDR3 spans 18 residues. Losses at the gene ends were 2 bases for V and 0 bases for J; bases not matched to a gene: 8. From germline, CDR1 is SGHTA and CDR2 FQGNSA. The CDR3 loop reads CASSLPQREALSYNEQFF. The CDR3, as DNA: TGTGCCAGCAGCTTACCCCAGCGGGAGGCCCTCTCCTACAATGAGCAGTTCTTC.

CDR3 region: CATSRGRGGELFF. DNA of the CDR3: TGTGCCACCAGCAGAGGCCGAGGCGGGGAGCTGTTTTTT. This chain joins TRBV15 and TRBJ2-2; D unclear. The CDR3 covers 13 residues. Germline values: CDR1 LNHNV, CDR2 YYDKDF (reference sequence). Trimming shortened V by 1 base and J by 7 bases, and 7 bases separated the two germline ends.

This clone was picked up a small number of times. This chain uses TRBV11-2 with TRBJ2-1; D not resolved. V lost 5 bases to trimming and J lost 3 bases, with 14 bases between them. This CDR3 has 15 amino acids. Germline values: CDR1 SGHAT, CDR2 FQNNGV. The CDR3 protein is CASSPQRSIYNEQFF. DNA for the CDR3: TGTGCCAGCAGCCCCCAGAGGTCAATCTACAATGAGCAGTTCTTC.

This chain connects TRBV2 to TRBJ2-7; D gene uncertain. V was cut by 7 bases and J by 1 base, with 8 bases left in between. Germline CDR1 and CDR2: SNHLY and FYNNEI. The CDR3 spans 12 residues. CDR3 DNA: TGTGCCAGCATGCAGGAATCCTACGAGCAGTACTTC. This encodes CASMQESYEQYF.